The source of this T cell receptor beta chain is a study of cytomegalovirus exposure and HLA in healthy donors. Study results and caveats: Trimming of TCR beta V- and J-genes showed a link, identified in a later analysis, to a missense DCLRE1C variant. Cytomegalovirus-associated status was assigned to 164 TCR beta chains.

With respect to this clone: The antigen remains unidentified.

PCR was performed using 60 Vbeta and 13 Jbeta primers. TCRdb's table, derived via immunoSEQ multiplex PCR, lists solely in-frame clones and lacks some. This sample has roughly 80,000 clones, with 60% to 80% found just once. Germline CDR1 and CDR2: SGHRS and YFSETQ. This CDR3 is built from 16 residues. V was shortened by 0 bases and J by 1 base, with 11 bases between the two germline ends. The clonotype comes from a woman in her forties or fifties in good health and CMV-seropositive. The chain joins TRBV5-1 to TRBJ2-1; D perhaps matches TRBD1 (6 bases). What was sequenced was PBMCs. The CDR3 sequence is CASSLGTQGSYNEQFF. DNA of the CDR3: TGCGCCAGCAGCTTGGGTACTCAGGGGTCCTACAATGAGCAGTTCTTC.